The 23 T cell receptor beta chains in this list originate from one sample, sequenced in a study of T cell responses to AZD1222 COVID-19 vaccine. Data came from immunoSEQ multiplex PCR; TCRdb stores just in-frame clones and leaves some out. The table records approximately 140,000 clones, about 91% of them present only once. Sample: peripheral blood, taken 28 days after the second AZD1222 dose. The origin of the receptors is an adult who received the AZD1222 COVID-19 vaccine.

The chain joins TRBV3-1 (or the pseudogene TRBV3-2) to TRBJ2-5; no definite D call. From germline, CDR1 is LGHDT and CDR2 YNNKEL (reference sequence). CDR3 length equals 14 residues. Between the trimmed V and J ends, which lost 1 base and 4 bases, there was a span of 10 bases. CDR3 DNA: TGTGCCAGCAGCCAAGTTCCCGGGTTAGAGACCCAGTACTTC. Its translation: CASSQVPGLETQYF.

V gene TRBV24-1 combines with J gene TRBJ2-6, with D unclear. The length of the CDR3 is 14 residues. The V gene lost 2 bases and the J gene lost 4 bases, with 5 bases spanning the gap. CDR1 and CDR2 (germline): KGHDR, SFDVKD. The CDR3 nucleotides read TGTGCCACCAGTGATTGGAAGGGGGCCAACGTCCTGACTTTC. It translates to CATSDWKGANVLTF.

The chain employs TRBV19 and TRBJ1-4, with D possibly TRBD1 on 6 matching bases. CDR1 LNHDA and CDR2 SQIVND come from the germline V gene (reference sequence). The V end was cut by 3 bases, the J end by 0 bases, with 11 bases between. The length of the CDR3 is 16 residues. CDR3 in amino acids: CASSIGQFATNEKLFF. The CDR3, as DNA: TGTGCCAGTAGTATCGGACAGTTCGCAACTAATGAAAAACTGTTTTTT.

The V call is TRBV9, the J call TRBJ2-7; no clear D gene. V was trimmed by 0 bases and J by 2 bases, leaving 12 bases between them. CDR3 length: 15 residues. Germline V lookup: CDR1 SGDLS, CDR2 YYNGEE. The CDR3 region has the DNA TGTGCCAGCAGCGTAGGGGTAACTACTCCCTACGAGCAGTACTTC. This codes for CASSVGVTTPYEQYF.

The V and J genes are TRBV12-3 or TRBV12-4 and TRBJ1-4; TRBD1 is a possible D gene (5 bases). The CDR3 length is 13 residues. Trimming took 1 base from V and 5 from J, leaving 5 bases between them. CDR3 nucleotide sequence: TGTGCCAGCAGTTTAGGGACAAATGAAAAACTGTTTTTT. Its protein product is CASSLGTNEKLFF.

CDR3 region: CASKGENTEAFF. The DNA for the CDR3 is TGTGCCAGCAAGGGGGAGAACACTGAAGCTTTCTTT. The chain combines TRBV6-5 with TRBJ1-1; the D gene is possibly TRBD1 (6 bases). The V end was cut by 7 bases, the J end by 1 base, with 7 bases between. From germline, CDR1 is MNHEY and CDR2 SVGAGI. The CDR3 spans 12 residues.

This clone occurred once. The chain joins TRBV6-6 to TRBJ2-7; possibly TRBD2 for D (6 bases). In germline, CDR1 is MNHNY, CDR2 SVGAGI (reference sequence). The CDR3 sequence is 14 residues long. Trimming removed 0 bases from V and 7 bases from J, with 13 bases in between. CDR3 region: CASSYSDARGEQYV. CDR3 in DNA: TGTGCCAGCAGTTACTCGGACGCGCGGGGAGAGCAGTACGTC.

This sequence joins TRBV5-8 and TRBJ1-2, with TRBD1 identical over 7 bases. Trimming removed 6 bases from V and 4 bases from J; junction bases left unmatched: 12. In germline, CDR1 is SGHTS, CDR2 YDEGEE. The CDR3 totals 15 residues. The CDR3 protein is CASIPRGAGVYGYTF. CDR3 nucleotides: TGTGCCAGCATCCCCAGGGGGGCTGGGGTCTATGGCTACACCTTC.

This clone was recorded only once. V gene TRBV29-1 combines with J gene TRBJ1-1; D perhaps matches TRBD1 (6 bases). CDR1 is SQVTM, CDR2 ANQGSEA, per germline. The CDR3 contains 12 residues. The germline V and J ends were trimmed by 6 bases and 4 bases, with 12 bases remaining between them. The CDR3 coding sequence is TGCAGCGTGACAGAGGGGGGCACTGAAGCTTTCTTT. It is translated as CSVTEGGTEAFF.

The chain links TRBV19 to TRBJ1-3; D ambiguous. The V end was cut by 7 bases, the J end by 2 bases, with 9 bases between. In germline, CDR1 is LNHDA, CDR2 SQIVND (reference sequence). The CDR3 is 13 amino acids. The CDR3 DNA reads as TGTGCCAGTATGTGGGAGCCTGGAAACACCATATATTTT. Its translation: CASMWEPGNTIYF. The complete variable domain, with remaining parts taken from reference TRBV19 and TRBJ1-3, reads DGGITQSPKYLFRKEGQNVTLSCEQNLNHDAMYWYRQDPGQGLRLIYYSQIVNDFQKGDIAEGYSVSREKKESFPLTVTSAQKNPTAFYLCASMWEPGNTIYFGEGSWLTVV.

The J gene is TRBJ1-4, the V gene TRBV11-2; D possibly corresponds to TRBD1 (5 bases). Germline V gene data show CDR1 as SGHAT and CDR2 as FQNNGV. This CDR3 contains 13 residues. The germline V and J ends were trimmed by 2 bases and 7 bases, with 8 bases remaining between them. For the CDR3, the DNA is TGTGCCAGCAGCTTACGGGACGGTGAAAAACTGTTTTTT. As protein: CASSLRDGEKLFF.

The J gene is TRBJ1-4, the V gene TRBV28; 9 bases are a match to TRBD1. The CDR3 spans 17 residues. V trimming: 6 bases; J trimming: 8 bases; junction bases outside the gene matches: 16. Germline CDR1 MDHEN, CDR2 SYDVKM. The CDR3 here is CASSPPGQGLMGEKLFF. CDR3 nucleotides: TGTGCCAGCAGCCCCCCGGGACAGGGCCTAATGGGCGAAAAACTGTTTTTT. The complete variable domain, with remaining parts taken from reference TRBV28 and TRBJ1-4, reads DVKVTQSSRYLVKRTGEKVFLECVQDMDHENMFWYRQDPGLGLRLIYFSYDVKMKEKGDIPEGYSVSREKKERFSLILESASTNQTSMYLCASSPPGQGLMGEKLFFGSGTQLSVL.

This clone was seen a single time. This chain connects TRBV6-5 to TRBJ2-4; D is undetermined. Trimming took off 1 base at V and 3 bases at J, with 4 bases between the two ends. Germline assignment: CDR1 MNHEY and CDR2 SVGAGI. The CDR3 consists of 13 residues. This chain's CDR3 is CASSYLDKNIQYF. The CDR3 region has the DNA TGTGCCAGCAGTTACTTGGACAAAAACATTCAGTACTTC.

The rearrangement links TRBV6-1 to TRBJ1-2; 7 bases map to TRBD1. Germline trimming cut 0 bases from V and 4 bases from J; bases unmatched to any gene: 11. CDR1 is MNHNS, CDR2 SASEGT, per germline. This CDR3 comprises 17 residues. For the CDR3, the DNA is TGTGCCAGCAGTGAAGCGCTCCCAGGGGGAGTTGCCTATGGCTACACCTTC. The encoded protein is CASSEALPGGVAYGYTF.

V usage is TRBV7-9 and J usage is TRBJ1-5; D remains unclear. Trimming left V 5 bases short and J 0 bases short, with 14 bases between. Germline CDR1 and CDR2: SEHNR and FQNEAQ (reference sequence). The CDR3 extends over 16 amino acids. The CDR3: CASSPIASNSNQPQHF. DNA of the CDR3: TGTGCCAGCAGCCCGATAGCAAGTAATAGCAATCAGCCCCAGCATTTT.

The V call is TRBV5-1, the J call TRBJ1-1; tentative D call: TRBD1 (6 bases). CDR3 length: 15 amino acids. The germline V gene has CDR1 SGHRS and CDR2 YFSETQ. Trimming left V 4 bases short and J 7 bases short, with 20 bases between. CDR3: CASSINQGPWDEAFF. CDR3 bases: TGCGCCAGCAGCATCAACCAGGGGCCCTGGGATGAAGCTTTCTTT.

The rearrangement joins TRBV15 to TRBJ1-3; no firm D call. CDR1 LNHNV and CDR2 YYDKDF come from the germline V gene (reference sequence). The CDR3 length is 13 residues. Between the trimmed V and J ends, which lost 2 bases and 9 bases, there was a span of 11 bases. The CDR3 coding sequence is TGTGCCACCAGCAGACGGTGGGAGAGCACCATATATTTT. Encoded protein: CATSRRWESTIYF.

The chain links TRBV30 to TRBJ1-2; maybe TRBD1 (5 bases). Trimming stripped 0 bases from V and 8 bases from J, with 10 bases between. The CDR3 is made up of 12 amino acids. Germline V lookup: CDR1 GTSNPN, CDR2 SVGIG (reference sequence). This CDR3 reads CAWSVQGVGYTF. CDR3 nucleotides: TGTGCCTGGAGTGTCCAGGGCGTAGGCTACACCTTC.

As regards this clone: The identical CDR3 is also encoded by other nucleotide sequences in the sample. The genes are TRBV5-1 and TRBJ2-5; D remains unclear. The germline V gene has CDR1 SGHRS and CDR2 YFSETQ. This CDR3 region has 11 residues. Trimming took 0 bases from V and 3 from J, leaving 0 bases between them. This CDR3 reads CASSLEETQYF. In nucleotides, the CDR3 is TGCGCCAGCAGCTTGGAAGAGACCCAGTACTTC.

The rearrangement links TRBV11-2 to TRBJ2-7; 8 positions match TRBD1. The CDR3 extends over 15 amino acids. CDR1 and CDR2 (germline): SGHAT, FQNNGV. Trimming took 1 base from V and 3 from J; bases not matched to a gene: 5. The CDR3 loop reads CASSLALTGGYEQYF. Here the CDR3 DNA reads TGTGCCAGCAGCTTAGCATTAACAGGGGGCTACGAGCAGTACTTC.

The gene calls are TRBV10-3 and TRBJ2-1; D perhaps matches TRBD1 (6 bases). Germline CDR1 and CDR2: ENHRY and SYGVKD. V was clipped by 10 bases and J by 0 bases, with 13 bases between them. The length of the CDR3 is 14 residues. CDR3 bases: TGTGCCACGACAGGACAGAGCTCCTACAATGAGCAGTTCTTC. Translation gives CATTGQSSYNEQFF.

The gene calls are TRBV28 and TRBJ1-2, with no clear D. The CDR3 covers 11 residues. Deletions cut 5 bases from V and 12 bases from J, with 13 bases between. Germline CDR1 and CDR2: MDHEN and SYDVKM. The CDR3 nucleotides read TGTGCCAGCAGTATTCAAGGAAGGGACACCTTC. The encoded protein is CASSIQGRDTF.

This chain uses TRBV5-1 with TRBJ1-1; TRBD1 agrees at 8 bases. Germline V gene lookup returns CDR1 SGHRS and CDR2 YFSETQ. CDR3 length: 14 amino acids. The junction had 2 bases not matched to a gene; V was cut back by 0 bases and J by 4 bases. CDR3 amino acids: CASSLDTGGTEAFF. The CDR3 bases are TGCGCCAGCAGCTTGGATACAGGGGGCACTGAAGCTTTCTTT.